This T cell receptor (beta chain) was captured by sequencing in a study of cytomegalovirus exposure and HLA in healthy donors. Germline V gives CDR1 SNHLY, CDR2 FYNNEI. The CDR3 is 15 residues long. V was pared by 2 bases and J by 3 bases, with 14 bases between. Vbeta (60) and Jbeta (13) primers were used in the PCR. Clones were sequenced by immunoSEQ multiplex PCR, and TCRdb holds only the in-frame ones, with some missing. The sample lists 150,000 to 200,000 clones; about four fifths were seen once. Material for sequencing was PBMCs. The V gene is TRBV2, the J gene TRBJ2-7; D is uncertain. This TCR was sampled from a woman younger than 35 in good health and CMV-seropositive. The CDR3 DNA follows: TGTGCCAGCAGTGAACGGTCGTCAATTGGCTACGAGCAGTACTTC. Amino acids: CASSERSSIGYEQYF.